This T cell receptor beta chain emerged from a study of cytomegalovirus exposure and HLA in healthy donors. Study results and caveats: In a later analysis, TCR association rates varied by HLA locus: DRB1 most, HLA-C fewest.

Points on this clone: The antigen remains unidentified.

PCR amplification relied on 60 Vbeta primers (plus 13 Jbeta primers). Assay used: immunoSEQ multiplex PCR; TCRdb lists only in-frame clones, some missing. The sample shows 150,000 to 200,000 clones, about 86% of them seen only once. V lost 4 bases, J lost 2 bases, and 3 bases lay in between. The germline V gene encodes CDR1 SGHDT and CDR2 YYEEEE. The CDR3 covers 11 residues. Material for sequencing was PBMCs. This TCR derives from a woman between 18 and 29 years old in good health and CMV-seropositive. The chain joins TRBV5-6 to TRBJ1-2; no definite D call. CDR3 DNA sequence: TGTGCCAGCAGCCTAAACTATGGCTACACCTTC. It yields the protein CASSLNYGYTF.